This T cell receptor (beta chain) was documented in a study of cytomegalovirus exposure and HLA in healthy donors. Overall study results and limits: Researchers left out some V segments, among them TRBV6-2 and TRBV6-3, as indistinguishable. Reports credit the classifier with highly specific, highly sensitive diagnosis of cytomegalovirus status.

V lost 2 bases to trimming and J lost 11 bases, with 15 bases between them. Germline-derived CDR1 and CDR2 are SGHAT and FQNNGV. The CDR3 totals 13 residues. The primer mix had 60 Vbeta and 13 Jbeta primers. Using immunoSEQ multiplex PCR, the repertoire was profiled, and TCRdb retains in-frame clones only, with some absent. The table includes roughly 100,000 clones, roughly 77% detected once. As for this clone: Its cognate antigen is unknown.

The chain is built from TRBV11-2 and TRBJ1-1; perhaps TRBD1 as D (5 bases). Source material: PBMCs. This TCR was sampled from a human donor in good health. The CDR3: CASSLSLSGRAFF. The CDR3 nucleotides are TGTGCCAGCAGCTTAAGTTTGTCAGGGCGGGCTTTCTTT.